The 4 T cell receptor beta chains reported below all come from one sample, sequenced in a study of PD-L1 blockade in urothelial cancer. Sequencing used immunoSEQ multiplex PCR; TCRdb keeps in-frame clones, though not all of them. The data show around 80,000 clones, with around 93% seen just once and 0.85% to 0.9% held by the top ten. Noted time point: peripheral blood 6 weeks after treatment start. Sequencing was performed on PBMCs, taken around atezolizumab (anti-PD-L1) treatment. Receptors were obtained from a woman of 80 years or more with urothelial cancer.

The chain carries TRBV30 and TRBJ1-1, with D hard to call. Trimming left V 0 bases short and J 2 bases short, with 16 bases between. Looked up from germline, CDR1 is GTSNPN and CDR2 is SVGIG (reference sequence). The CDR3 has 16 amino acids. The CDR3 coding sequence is TGTGCCTGGAGTGTAAGAGGTGGTCTCTATAACACTGAAGCTTTCTTT. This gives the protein CAWSVRGGLYNTEAFF.

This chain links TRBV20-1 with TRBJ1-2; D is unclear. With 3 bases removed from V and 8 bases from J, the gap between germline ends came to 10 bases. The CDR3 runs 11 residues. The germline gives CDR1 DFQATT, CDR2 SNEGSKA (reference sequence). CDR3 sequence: CSASRSGGYTF. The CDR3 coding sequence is TGCAGTGCTAGTCGGTCGGGGGGCTACACCTTC.

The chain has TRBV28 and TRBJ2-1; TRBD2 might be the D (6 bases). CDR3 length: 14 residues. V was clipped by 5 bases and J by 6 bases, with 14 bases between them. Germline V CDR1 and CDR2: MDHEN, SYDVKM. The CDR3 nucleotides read TGTGCCAGCAGTAGTCCAGGGAGGCTCAATGAGCAGTTCTTC. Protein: CASSSPGRLNEQFF.

CDR3 sequence reads: CASSPGGGSAFF. In DNA form, the CDR3 reads TGTGCCAGCAGCCCTGGGGGGGGGAGTGCTTTCTTT. This chain uses TRBV7-3 with TRBJ1-1, with D possibly TRBD1 on 5 matching bases. Germline CDR1 and CDR2: SGHTA and FQGTGA. The CDR3 covers 12 residues. Trimming pared 5 bases from V and 11 bases from J, leaving 15 bases between.